The 14 T cell receptor beta chains below come from one sample, sequenced in a study of blood T cell repertoires in COVID-19 (dated by TCRdb to 2020 to 2022). The library was obtained by the immunoSEQ multiplex PCR assay. This is the immuneACCESS table as TCRdb keeps it, with only in-frame sequences that have V and J called. A part of the clones is gone; compared with another copy, unresolved V genes explain less than half, and the rest is unexplained. In this sample the table shows some 200,000 clones, around 80% of which occur a single time. The ten most abundant clones make up 7.2% of the sample. The sample consisted of peripheral blood. The receptors come from a woman aged 70 to 79 with acute or convalescent COVID-19.

This clone showed up just once. In DNA, the CDR3 is TGTGCCAGCAGCCCTTCGGGACAGCCTAACACTGAAGCTTTCTTT. Its protein product is CASSPSGQPNTEAFF. This chain connects TRBV7-3 to TRBJ1-1, with 7 bases lining up with TRBD1. Germline lookup yields CDR1 SGHTA and CDR2 FQGTGA. This CDR3 has 15 amino acids. Trimming took 5 bases from V and 2 from J; bases not matched to a gene: 8. The variable domain in full, completed from reference TRBV7-3 and TRBJ1-1, reads GAGVSQTPSNKVTEKGKYVELRCDPISGHTALYWYRQSLGQGPEFLIYFQGTGAADDSGLPNDRFFAVRPEGSVSTLKIQRTERGDSAVYLCASSPSGQPNTEAFFGQGTRLTVV.

The gene calls are TRBV9 and TRBJ1-4; D gene unclear. V gave up 4 bases and J gave up 5 bases, with 15 bases separating them. The CDR3 length is 15 residues. CDR1 and CDR2 (germline): SGDLS, YYNGEE. The CDR3 nucleotides are TGTGCCAGCAGCCCCCCAGCAGGCGCCAATGAAAAACTGTTTTTT. Its translation: CASSPPAGANEKLFF.

The chain couples TRBV7-6 to TRBJ2-3; tentative D call: TRBD2 (5 bases). The CDR3 totals 16 residues. Trimming stripped 1 base from V and 9 bases from J, with 20 bases between. Germline V gene sequence: CDR1 SGHVS, CDR2 FNYEAQ. The CDR3: CASSLGAAQTSGTQYF. The CDR3 coding sequence is TGTGCCAGCAGCTTAGGGGCAGCACAGACCAGCGGAACGCAGTATTTT.

In its sample, this clone was seen a few times. The V call is TRBV7-2, the J call TRBJ2-3; D is unresolved. The germline gives CDR1 SGHTA, CDR2 FQGNSA. CDR3 length equals 12 residues. Trimming cost V 4 bases and J 3 bases, with 5 bases left between them. CDR3 sequence (DNA): TGTGCCAGCAGCTCCCGGACAGATACGCAGTATTTT. This sequence encodes CASSSRTDTQYF.

J is TRBJ2-7 and V is TRBV18, with 8 positions matching TRBD1. The CDR3 consists of 14 residues. V dropped 3 bases and J dropped 5; count of bases not matched to a gene: 6. Looked up from germline, CDR1 is KGHSH and CDR2 is LQKENI. Here the CDR3 DNA reads TGTGCCAGCTCACCCCAGGACAGGGCTAACGAGCAGTACGTC. This gives the protein CASSPQDRANEQYV.

The chain carries TRBV30 and TRBJ2-7; 8 bases agree with TRBD1. This CDR3 is built from 14 residues. Germline CDR1 is GTSNPN and CDR2 is SVGIG (reference sequence). J gave up 0 bases and V 4 bases, and 5 bases lay outside the gene matches. CDR3 amino acids: CAWIRTGSSYEQYF. The CDR3 coding sequence is TGTGCCTGGATCCGGACAGGGAGCTCCTACGAGCAGTACTTC. The whole variable domain, remainder taken from reference TRBV30 and TRBJ2-7, is SQTIHQWPATLVQPVGSPLSLECTVEGTSNPNLYWYRQAAGRGLQLLFYSVGIGQISSEVPQNLSASRPQDRQFILSSKKLLLSDSGFYLCAWIRTGSSYEQYFGPGTRLTVT.

CDR3 amino acids: CASSQSRDRVGQFF. The CDR3 DNA reads as TGCGCCAGCAGCCAGTCCCGGGACAGGGTAGGGCAGTTCTTC. The genes are TRBV4-1 and TRBJ2-1, with 9 bases matching TRBD1. The CDR3 has 14 residues. The germline CDR1 and CDR2 sequences are MGHRA and YSYEKL. The ends lost 3 bases at V and 12 bases at J; junction bases unmatched: 9.

The chain links TRBV7-2 to TRBJ2-7, with TRBD2 identical over 9 bases. The V gene's germline CDR1 is SGHTA and CDR2 FQGNSA. V dropped 5 bases and J dropped 4; count of bases not matched to a gene: 6. The CDR3 has 14 residues. The CDR3, as DNA: TGTGCCAGCAGCCCACTAGCGGGCCCTTACGAGCAGTACTTC. Translation: CASSPLAGPYEQYF.

This clone was counted a few times. The gene calls are TRBV12-3 or TRBV12-4 and TRBJ2-7; 7 bases map to TRBD1. This CDR3 is 12 amino acids long. Unmatched junction bases numbered 2, after V lost 5 bases and J lost 4 bases. Written as DNA, the CDR3 is TGTGCCAGCAGTGTGACAGGGTACGAGCAGTACTTC. Translation gives CASSVTGYEQYF.

This clone showed up just once. The chain uses TRBV10-3 and TRBJ1-1; D is perhaps TRBD1 (5 bases). The germline V gene encodes CDR1 ENHRY and CDR2 SYGVKD. Between the trimmed V and J ends, which lost 7 bases and 3 bases, there was a span of 12 bases. The CDR3 has 13 residues. The CDR3 here is CAIKLGGDTEAFF. In DNA, the CDR3 is TGTGCCATCAAGTTGGGGGGGGACACTGAAGCTTTCTTT.

There are a few counts of this clone. The rearrangement joins TRBV2 to TRBJ2-1; 7 bases agree with TRBD1. CDR1 and CDR2 (germline): SNHLY, FYNNEI. The CDR3 loop spans 15 amino acids. The trim removed 6 bases at V and 0 bases at J, leaving 5 bases unmatched. CDR3 region: CASSDWTGSYNEQFF. The CDR3 DNA reads as TGTGCCAGCAGCGACTGGACAGGCTCCTACAATGAGCAGTTCTTC. Filled out from reference TRBV2 and TRBJ2-1, the complete variable domain reads EPEVTQTPSHQVTQMGQEVILRCVPISNHLYFYWYRQILGQKVEFLVSFYNNEISEKSEIFDDQFSVERPDGSNFTLKIRSTKLEDSAMYFCASSDWTGSYNEQFFGPGTRLTVL.

V gene TRBV2 combines with J gene TRBJ2-5, with 11 positions matching TRBD2. V shed 5 bases, J shed 3 bases, and the junction held 5 bases outside the gene matches. The germline V gene encodes CDR1 SNHLY and CDR2 FYNNEI. The CDR3 spans 15 residues. The CDR3: CASSKIAGGEETQYF. The DNA for the CDR3 is TGTGCCAGCAGTAAAATAGCGGGGGGGGAAGAGACCCAGTACTTC.

This clone has just one count. This rearrangement joins TRBV19 to TRBJ1-1; D might be TRBD1 (6 bases). Germline CDR1 is LNHDA and CDR2 is SQIVND (reference sequence). The CDR3 sequence is 16 residues long. The V and J ends lost 2 bases and 1 base respectively, with 14 bases between them. The DNA for the CDR3 is TGTGCCAGTAGTATATTTCCGGGAGGGGGGAACACTGAAGCTTTCTTT. Translation gives CASSIFPGGGNTEAFF.

The genes are TRBV6-5 and TRBJ2-1; D uncertain. V dropped 2 bases and J dropped 10 bases, with 12 bases sitting between them. Germline V gene data show CDR1 as MNHEY and CDR2 as SVGAGI. This CDR3 comprises 13 residues. CDR3 sequence: CASSYLVGEEQFF. The CDR3 DNA reads as TGTGCCAGCAGTTACCTAGTCGGTGAAGAGCAGTTCTTC.